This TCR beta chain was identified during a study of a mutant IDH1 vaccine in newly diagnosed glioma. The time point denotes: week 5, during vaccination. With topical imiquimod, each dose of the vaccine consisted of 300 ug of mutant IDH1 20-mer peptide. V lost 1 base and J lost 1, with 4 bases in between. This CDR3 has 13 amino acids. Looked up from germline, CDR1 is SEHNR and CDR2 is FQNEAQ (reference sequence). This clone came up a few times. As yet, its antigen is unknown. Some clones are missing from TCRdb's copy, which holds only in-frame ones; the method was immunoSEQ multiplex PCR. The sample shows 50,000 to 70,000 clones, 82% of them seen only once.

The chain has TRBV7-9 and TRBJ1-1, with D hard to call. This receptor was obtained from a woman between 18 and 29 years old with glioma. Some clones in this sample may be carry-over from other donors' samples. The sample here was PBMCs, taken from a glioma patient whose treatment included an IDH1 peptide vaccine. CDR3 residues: CASSLETNTEAFF. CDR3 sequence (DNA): TGTGCCAGCAGCTTAGAGACGAACACTGAAGCTTTCTTT.